The next 2 T cell receptor beta chains were all read from a single sample in a study of blood T cell repertoires in COVID-19 (dated by TCRdb to the early 2020s). Library creation used the immunoSEQ multiplex PCR assay. Sourced from immuneACCESS, this table was stored by TCRdb with only in-frame sequences that have V and J called. A share of the clones is absent; for the studies checked, an unresolved V gene accounts for under half, and the remainder has no known explanation. The sample table holds 200,000 to 300,000 clones, of which 88% were seen once. Jointly, the top ten make up 4% of the sample. Input material: peripheral blood. The receptors derive from a man aged 60 to 69 who had recovered from COVID-19.

V usage is TRBV5-1 and J usage is TRBJ2-4; D is ambiguous. Germline CDR1 is SGHRS and CDR2 is YFSETQ. Trimming left V 0 bases short and J 8 bases short, with 9 bases between. The CDR3 is 13 residues long. Here the CDR3 reads CASSLGQLDIQYF. The DNA of the CDR3 is TGCGCCAGCAGCTTGGGCCAGCTAGACATTCAGTACTTC.

This chain uses TRBV4-2 with TRBJ2-5; D might be TRBD2 (6 bases). The V end lost 2 bases, the J end lost 5 bases, and 18 bases lay between the germline ends. CDR1 is LGHNA and CDR2 is YNFKEQ in the germline V gene. The CDR3 loop spans 16 amino acids. The CDR3 nucleotides are TGTGCCAGCAGCCAAACCGCTCGGACTACCGCCGAGACCCAGTACTTC. Translated: CASSQTARTTAETQYF.